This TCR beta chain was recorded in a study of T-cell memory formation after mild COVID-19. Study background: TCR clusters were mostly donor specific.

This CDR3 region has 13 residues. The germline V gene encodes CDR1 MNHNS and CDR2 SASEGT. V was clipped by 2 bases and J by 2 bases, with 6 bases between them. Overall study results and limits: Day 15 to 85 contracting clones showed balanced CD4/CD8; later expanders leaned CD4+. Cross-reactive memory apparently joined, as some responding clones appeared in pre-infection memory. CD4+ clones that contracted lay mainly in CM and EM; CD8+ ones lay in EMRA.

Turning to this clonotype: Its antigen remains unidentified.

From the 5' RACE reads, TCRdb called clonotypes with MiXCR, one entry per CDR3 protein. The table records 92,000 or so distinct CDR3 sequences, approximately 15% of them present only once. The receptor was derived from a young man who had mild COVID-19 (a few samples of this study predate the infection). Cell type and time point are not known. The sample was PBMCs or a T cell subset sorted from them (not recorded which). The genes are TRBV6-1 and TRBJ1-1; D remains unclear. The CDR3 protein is CASSERENTEAFF. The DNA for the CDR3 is TGTGCCAGCAGTGAACGGGAAAACACTGAAGCTTTCTTT.